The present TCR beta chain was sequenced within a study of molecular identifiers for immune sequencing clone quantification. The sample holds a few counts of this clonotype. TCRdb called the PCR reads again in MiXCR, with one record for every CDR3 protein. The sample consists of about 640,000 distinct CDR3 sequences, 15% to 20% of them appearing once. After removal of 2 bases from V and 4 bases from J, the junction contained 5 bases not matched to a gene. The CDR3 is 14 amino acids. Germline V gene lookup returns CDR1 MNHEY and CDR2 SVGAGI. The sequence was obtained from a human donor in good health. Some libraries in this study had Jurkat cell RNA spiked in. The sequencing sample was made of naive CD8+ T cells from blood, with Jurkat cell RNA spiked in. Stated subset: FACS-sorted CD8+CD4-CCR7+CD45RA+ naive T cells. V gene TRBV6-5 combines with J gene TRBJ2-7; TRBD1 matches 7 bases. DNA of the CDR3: TGTGCCAGCAGTTACGGTCCGACAGGGTACGAGCAGTACTTC. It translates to CASSYGPTGYEQYF.